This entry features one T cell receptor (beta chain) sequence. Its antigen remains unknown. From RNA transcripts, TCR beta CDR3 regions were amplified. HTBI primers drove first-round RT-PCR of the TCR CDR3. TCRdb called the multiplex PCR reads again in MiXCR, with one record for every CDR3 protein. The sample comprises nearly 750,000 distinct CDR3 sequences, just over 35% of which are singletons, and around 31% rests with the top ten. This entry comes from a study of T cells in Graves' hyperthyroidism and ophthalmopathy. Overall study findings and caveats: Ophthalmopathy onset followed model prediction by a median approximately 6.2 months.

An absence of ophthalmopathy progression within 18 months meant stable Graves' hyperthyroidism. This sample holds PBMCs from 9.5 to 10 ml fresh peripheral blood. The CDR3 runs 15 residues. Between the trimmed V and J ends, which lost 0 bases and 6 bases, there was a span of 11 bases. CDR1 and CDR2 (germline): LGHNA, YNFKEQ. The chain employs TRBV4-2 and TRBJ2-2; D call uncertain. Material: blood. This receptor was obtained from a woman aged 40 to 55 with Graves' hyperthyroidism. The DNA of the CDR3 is TGTGCCAGCAGCCAAGAGGGATGGGTGTCCGGGGAGCTGTTTTTT. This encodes CASSQEGWVSGELFF.